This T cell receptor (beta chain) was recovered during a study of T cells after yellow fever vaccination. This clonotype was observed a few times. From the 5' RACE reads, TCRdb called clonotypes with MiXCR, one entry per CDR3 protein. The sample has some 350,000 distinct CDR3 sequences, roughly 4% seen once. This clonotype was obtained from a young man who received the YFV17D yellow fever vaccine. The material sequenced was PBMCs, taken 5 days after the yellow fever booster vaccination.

The CDR3 coding sequence is TGTGCCAGCAGAACAAGGACCAGAAGGGGAGAGACCCAGTACTTC. This translates into CASRTRTRRGETQYF. The V gene is TRBV6-2 or TRBV6-3, the J gene TRBJ2-5; TRBD1 might be the D (5 bases). This CDR3 comprises 15 residues. The V end lost 6 bases, the J end lost 4 bases, and 18 bases lay between the germline ends. Germline V gene data show CDR1 as MNHEY and CDR2 as SVGEGT.